This TCR beta chain was identified during a study of molecular identifiers for immune sequencing clone quantification. Across the study: Split five ways in replicates, RNA from about 20,000 or 100,000 naive CD8 cells had four portions sequenced.

TCRdb passed the PCR reads through MiXCR, listing each CDR3 protein once. The table records about 35,000 distinct CDR3 sequences, roughly 19% of them present only once. The CDR3 is 14 amino acids. CDR1 and CDR2 (germline): LNHDA, SQIVND (reference sequence). As to this clonotype: The junction differs from germline at one of its ends, possibly a read error.

This rearrangement joins TRBV19 to TRBJ2-6; no reliable D call. Sequencing was carried out using naive CD8+ T cells from blood, with Jurkat cell RNA spiked in. As to subset: FACS-sorted CD8+CD4-CCR7+CD45RA+ naive T cells. This receptor was taken from a human donor in good health. Some libraries in this study had Jurkat cell RNA spiked in. DNA for the CDR3: TGTACCAGTAGTATGTACTCTGGGGCCAACGTCCTGACTTTC. This sequence encodes CTSSMYSGANVLTF.